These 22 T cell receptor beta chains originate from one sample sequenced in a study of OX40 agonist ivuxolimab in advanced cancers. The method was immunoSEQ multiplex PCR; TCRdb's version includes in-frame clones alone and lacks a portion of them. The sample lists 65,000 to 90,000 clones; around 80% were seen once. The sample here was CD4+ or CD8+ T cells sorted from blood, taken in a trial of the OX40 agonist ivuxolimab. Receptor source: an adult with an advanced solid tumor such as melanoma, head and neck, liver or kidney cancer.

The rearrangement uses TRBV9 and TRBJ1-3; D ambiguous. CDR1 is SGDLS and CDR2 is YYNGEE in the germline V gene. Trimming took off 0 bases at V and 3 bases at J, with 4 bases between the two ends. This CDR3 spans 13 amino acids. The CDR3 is CASSVVGGNTIYF. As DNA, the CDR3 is TGTGCCAGCAGCGTAGTTGGTGGAAACACCATATATTTT.

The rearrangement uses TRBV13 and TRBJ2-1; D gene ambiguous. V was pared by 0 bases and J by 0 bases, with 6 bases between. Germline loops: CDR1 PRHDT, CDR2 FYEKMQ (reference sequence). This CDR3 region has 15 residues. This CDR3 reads CASSLGQTSYNEQFF. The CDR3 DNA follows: TGTGCCAGCAGCTTAGGACAGACCTCCTACAATGAGCAGTTCTTC.

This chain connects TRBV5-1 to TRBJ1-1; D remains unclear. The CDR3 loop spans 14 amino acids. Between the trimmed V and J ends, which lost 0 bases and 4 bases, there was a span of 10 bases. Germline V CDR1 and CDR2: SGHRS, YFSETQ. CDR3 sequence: CASSLGLMGTEAFF. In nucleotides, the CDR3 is TGCGCCAGCAGCTTGGGACTTATGGGCACTGAAGCTTTCTTT.

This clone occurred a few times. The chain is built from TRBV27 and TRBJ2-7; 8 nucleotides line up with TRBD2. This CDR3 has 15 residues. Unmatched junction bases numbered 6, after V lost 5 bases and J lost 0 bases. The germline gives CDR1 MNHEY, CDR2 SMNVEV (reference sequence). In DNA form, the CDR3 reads TGTGCCAGCAGTCGAAAGGCGGGGGGCTCCTACGAGCAGTACTTC. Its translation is CASSRKAGGSYEQYF.

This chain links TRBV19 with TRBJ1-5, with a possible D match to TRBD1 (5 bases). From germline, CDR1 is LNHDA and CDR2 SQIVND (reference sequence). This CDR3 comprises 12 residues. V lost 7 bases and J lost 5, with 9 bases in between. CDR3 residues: CASTRGDQPQHF. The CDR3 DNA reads TGTGCCAGTACACGGGGGGATCAGCCCCAGCATTTT.

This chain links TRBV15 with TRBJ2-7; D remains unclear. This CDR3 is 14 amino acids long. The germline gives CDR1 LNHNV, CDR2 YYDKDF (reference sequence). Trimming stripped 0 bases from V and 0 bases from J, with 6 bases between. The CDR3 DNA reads TGTGCCACCAGCAGAGATATTACCTCCTACGAGCAGTACTTC. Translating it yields CATSRDITSYEQYF. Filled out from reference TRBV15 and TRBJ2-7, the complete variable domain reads DAMVIQNPRYQVTQFGKPVTLSCSQTLNHNVMYWYQQKSSQAPKLLFHYYDKDFNNEADTPDNFQSRRPNTSFCFLDIRSPGLGDTAMYLCATSRDITSYEQYFGPGTRLTVT.

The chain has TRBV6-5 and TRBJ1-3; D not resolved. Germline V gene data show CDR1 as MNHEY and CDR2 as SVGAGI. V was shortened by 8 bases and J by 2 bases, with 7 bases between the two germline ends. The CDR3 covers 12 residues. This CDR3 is CASRGAGNTIYF. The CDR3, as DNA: TGTGCCAGCCGCGGGGCTGGAAACACCATATATTTT.

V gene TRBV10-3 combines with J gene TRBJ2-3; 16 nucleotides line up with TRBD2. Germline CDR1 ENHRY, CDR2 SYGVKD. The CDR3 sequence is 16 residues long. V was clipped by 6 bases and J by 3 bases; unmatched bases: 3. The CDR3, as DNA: TGTGCCATCAGACTGGGACTAGCGGGGGGGACAGATACGCAGTATTTT. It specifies CAIRLGLAGGTDTQYF.

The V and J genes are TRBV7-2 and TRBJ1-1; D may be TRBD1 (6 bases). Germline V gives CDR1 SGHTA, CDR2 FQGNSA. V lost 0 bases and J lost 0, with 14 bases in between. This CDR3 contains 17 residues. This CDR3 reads CASSLALGQGLNTEAFF. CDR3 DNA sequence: TGTGCCAGCAGCTTAGCGTTAGGCCAGGGGTTGAACACTGAAGCTTTCTTT.

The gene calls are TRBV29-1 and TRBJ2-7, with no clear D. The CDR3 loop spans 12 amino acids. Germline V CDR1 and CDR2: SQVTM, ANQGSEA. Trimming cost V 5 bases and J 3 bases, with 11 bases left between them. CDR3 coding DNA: TGCAGCGTTTCGGACGGTTACTACGAGCAGTACTTC. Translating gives CSVSDGYYEQYF.

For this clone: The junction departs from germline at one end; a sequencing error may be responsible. In nucleotides, the CDR3 is TGTGCCAGTGGAACTCAAGATCAGGGCGGCCCGGTCTTC. Translating it yields CASGTQDQGGPVF. V gene TRBV19 combines with J gene TRBJ2-1; tentative D call: TRBD1 (5 bases). This CDR3 is 13 amino acids long. Germline assignment: CDR1 LNHDA and CDR2 SQIVND (reference sequence).

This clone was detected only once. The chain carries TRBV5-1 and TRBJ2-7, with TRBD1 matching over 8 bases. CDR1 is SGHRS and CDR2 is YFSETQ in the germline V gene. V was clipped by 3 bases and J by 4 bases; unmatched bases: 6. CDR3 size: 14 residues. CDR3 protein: CASSSGTGLYEQYF. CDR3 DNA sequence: TGCGCCAGCAGCTCCGGGACAGGACTATACGAGCAGTACTTC.

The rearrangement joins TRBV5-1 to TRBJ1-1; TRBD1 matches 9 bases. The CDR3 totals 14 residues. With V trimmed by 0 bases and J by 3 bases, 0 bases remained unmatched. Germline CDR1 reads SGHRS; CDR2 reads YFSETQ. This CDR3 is CASSLGTGDTEAFF. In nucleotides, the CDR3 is TGCGCCAGCAGCTTGGGGACAGGGGACACTGAAGCTTTCTTT.

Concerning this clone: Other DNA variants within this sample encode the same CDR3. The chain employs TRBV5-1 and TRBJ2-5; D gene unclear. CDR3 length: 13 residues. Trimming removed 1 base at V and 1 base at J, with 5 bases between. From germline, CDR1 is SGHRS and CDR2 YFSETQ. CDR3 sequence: CASSLSPQETQYF. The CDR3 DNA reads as TGCGCCAGCAGCTTGTCCCCCCAAGAGACCCAGTACTTC.

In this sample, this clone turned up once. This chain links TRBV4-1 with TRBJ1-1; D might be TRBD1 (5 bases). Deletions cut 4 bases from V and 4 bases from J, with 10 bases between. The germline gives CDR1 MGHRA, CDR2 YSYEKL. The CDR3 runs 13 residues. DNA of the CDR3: TGCGCCAGCAGCCTGGGGGGGGGCACTGAAGCTTTCTTT. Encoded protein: CASSLGGGTEAFF.

CDR3 loop: CASSLLGLNSGANVLTF. In DNA form, the CDR3 reads TGTGCCAGCAGTTTACTGGGACTGAACTCTGGGGCCAACGTCCTGACTTTC. The J gene is TRBJ2-6, the V gene TRBV27; a possible D gene is TRBD2 (6 bases). The germline V gene encodes CDR1 MNHEY and CDR2 SMNVEV (reference sequence). V lost 2 bases to trimming and J lost 0 bases, with 11 bases between them. The CDR3 is 17 residues long.

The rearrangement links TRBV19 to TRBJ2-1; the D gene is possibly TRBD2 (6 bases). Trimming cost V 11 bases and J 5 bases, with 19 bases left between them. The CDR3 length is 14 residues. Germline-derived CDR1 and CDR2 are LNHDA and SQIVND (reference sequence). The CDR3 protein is CAVSGTPRNNEQFF. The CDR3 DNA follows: TGTGCCGTGTCCGGGACTCCGAGGAACAATGAGCAGTTCTTC.

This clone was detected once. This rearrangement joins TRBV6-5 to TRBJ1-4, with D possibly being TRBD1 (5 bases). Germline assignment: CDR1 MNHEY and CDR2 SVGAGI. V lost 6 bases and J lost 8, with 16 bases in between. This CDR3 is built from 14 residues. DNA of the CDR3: TGTGCCAGCAGCCCAGGGAAATCGTGGGAAAAACTGTTTTTT. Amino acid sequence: CASSPGKSWEKLFF.

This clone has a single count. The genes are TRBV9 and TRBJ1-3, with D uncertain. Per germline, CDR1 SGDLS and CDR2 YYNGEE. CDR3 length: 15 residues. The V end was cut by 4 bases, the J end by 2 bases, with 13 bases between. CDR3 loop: CASSTTAGPGNTIYF. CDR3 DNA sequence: TGTGCCAGCAGCACTACAGCGGGTCCTGGAAACACCATATATTTT. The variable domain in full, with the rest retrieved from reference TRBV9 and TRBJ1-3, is DSGVTQTPKHLITATGQRVTLRCSPRSGDLSVYWYQQSLDQGLQFLIQYYNGEERAKGNILERFSAQQFPDLHSELNLSSLELGDSALYFCASSTTAGPGNTIYFGEGSWLTVV.

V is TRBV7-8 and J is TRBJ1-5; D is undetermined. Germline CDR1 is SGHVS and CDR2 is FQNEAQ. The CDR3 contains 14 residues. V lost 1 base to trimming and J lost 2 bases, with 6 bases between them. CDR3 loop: CASSLVGGNQPQHF. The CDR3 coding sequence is TGTGCCAGCAGCTTAGTGGGTGGCAATCAGCCCCAGCATTTT.

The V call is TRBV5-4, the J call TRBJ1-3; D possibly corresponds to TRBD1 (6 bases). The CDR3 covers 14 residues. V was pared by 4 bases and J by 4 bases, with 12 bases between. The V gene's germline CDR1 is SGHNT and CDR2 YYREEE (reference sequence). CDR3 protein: CASSPAGEGNTIYF. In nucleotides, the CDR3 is TGTGCCAGCAGCCCGGCAGGGGAAGGAAACACCATATATTTT.

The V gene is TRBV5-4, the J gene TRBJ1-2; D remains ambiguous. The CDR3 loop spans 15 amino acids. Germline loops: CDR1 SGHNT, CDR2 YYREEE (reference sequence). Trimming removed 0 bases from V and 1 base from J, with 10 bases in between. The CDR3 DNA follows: TGTGCCAGCAGCTTGGCGGTGTCGAGTAACTATGGCTACACCTTC. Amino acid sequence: CASSLAVSSNYGYTF. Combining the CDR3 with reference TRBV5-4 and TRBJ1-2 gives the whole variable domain ETGVTQSPTHLIKTRGQQVTLRCSSQSGHNTVSWYQQALGQGPQFIFQYYREEENGRGNFPPRFSGLQFPNYSSELNVNALELDDSALYLCASSLAVSSNYGYTFGSGTRLTVV.